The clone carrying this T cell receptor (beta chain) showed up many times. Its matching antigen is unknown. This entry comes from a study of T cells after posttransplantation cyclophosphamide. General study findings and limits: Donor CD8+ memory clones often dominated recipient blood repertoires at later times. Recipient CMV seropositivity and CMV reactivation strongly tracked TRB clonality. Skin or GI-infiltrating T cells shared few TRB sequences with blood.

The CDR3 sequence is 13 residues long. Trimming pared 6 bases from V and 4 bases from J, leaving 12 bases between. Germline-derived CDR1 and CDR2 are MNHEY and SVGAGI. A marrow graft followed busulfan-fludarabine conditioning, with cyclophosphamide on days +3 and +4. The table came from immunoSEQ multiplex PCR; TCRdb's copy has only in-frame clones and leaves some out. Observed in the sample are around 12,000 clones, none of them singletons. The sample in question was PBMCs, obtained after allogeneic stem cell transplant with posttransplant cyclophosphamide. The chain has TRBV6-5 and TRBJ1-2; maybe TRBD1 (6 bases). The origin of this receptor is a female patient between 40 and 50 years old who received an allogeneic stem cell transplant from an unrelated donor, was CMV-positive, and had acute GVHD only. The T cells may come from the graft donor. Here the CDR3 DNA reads TGTGCCAGCAGCTCGGACAGCTTCTATGGCTACACCTTC. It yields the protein CASSSDSFYGYTF.